The 8 T cell receptor beta chains presented below share a single source sample, sequenced in a study of blood T cell repertoires in COVID-19. Generated by immunoSEQ multiplex PCR, the TCRdb table keeps only in-frame clones and is missing some. The sample carries about 100,000 clones, more than 65% recorded once. Material: peripheral blood. These receptors came from a woman aged 70-85 years with acute or convalescent COVID-19.

This clone has just a few counts. This sequence joins TRBV2 and TRBJ2-5; TRBD1 agrees at 8 bases. With 7 bases clipped from V and 2 bases from J, the junction kept 12 bases outside the gene matches. Germline V CDR1 and CDR2: SNHLY, FYNNEI. The CDR3 is made up of 16 amino acids. CDR3 DNA sequence: TGTGCCAGCATAAGCAACAGGGGGGTCCCACAAGAGACCCAGTACTTC. Its protein product is CASISNRGVPQETQYF.

V usage is TRBV10-2 and J usage is TRBJ2-2, with D maybe TRBD1 (5 bases). V gave up 6 bases and J gave up 6 bases, with 23 bases separating them. The CDR3 is 17 amino acids. Germline loops: CDR1 WSHSY, CDR2 SAAADI. The CDR3 DNA is TGCGCCAGCAGCCGCCCGATAGGGGATCCGGGCGCCGGGGAGCTGTTTTTT. Protein: CASSRPIGDPGAGELFF.

The chain is built from TRBV6-5 and TRBJ2-1; 9 positions agree with TRBD1. CDR3 length: 15 residues. The ends lost 7 bases at V and 4 bases at J; junction bases unmatched: 8. The germline CDR1 and CDR2 sequences are MNHEY and SVGAGI. The CDR3 loop reads CASTDPGTGYNEQFF. As DNA, the CDR3 is TGTGCCAGCACCGACCCAGGGACAGGGTACAATGAGCAGTTCTTC.

This chain connects TRBV19 to TRBJ1-5; 8 positions match TRBD1. The ends lost 8 bases at V and 10 bases at J; junction bases unmatched: 16. Germline assignment: CDR1 LNHDA and CDR2 SQIVND (reference sequence). CDR3 length equals 15 residues. The CDR3 sequence is CASSVSDRVPAPQHF. DNA of the CDR3: TGTGCCAGTTCCGTTTCGGACAGGGTACCAGCCCCCCAGCATTTT.

The chain has TRBV6-4 and TRBJ1-1; D not certain. This CDR3 is built from 14 residues. CDR1 is MRHNA and CDR2 is SNTAGT in the germline V gene. V lost 4 bases and J lost 4, with 13 bases in between. DNA of the CDR3: TGTGCCAGCAGTGTGCAGGAGGGAGGCACTGAAGCTTTCTTT. This gives the protein CASSVQEGGTEAFF.

The rearrangement uses TRBV11-3 and TRBJ2-5, with 9 bases identical to TRBD1. The CDR3 has 13 amino acids. Germline V gene lookup returns CDR1 SGHNT and CDR2 YENEEA. V shed 5 bases, J shed 5 bases, and the junction held 3 bases outside the gene matches. CDR3 amino acids: CASSPGQGETQYF. The CDR3 DNA reads as TGTGCCAGCAGCCCCGGACAGGGGGAGACCCAGTACTTC.

The chain joins TRBV7-2 to TRBJ2-1; the D gene is possibly TRBD1 (5 bases). CDR1 and CDR2 from the germline V gene are SGHTA and FQGNSA. V dropped 5 bases and J dropped 8 bases, with 22 bases sitting between them. The CDR3 runs to 16 residues. CDR3 sequence: CASSPQASYRGDEQFF. The CDR3 DNA reads TGTGCCAGCAGCCCACAGGCCAGCTATCGAGGCGATGAGCAGTTCTTC. Drawing the rest from reference TRBV7-2 and TRBJ2-1, the complete variable domain is GAGVSQSPSNKVTEKGKDVELRCDPISGHTALYWYRQSLGQGLEFLIYFQGNSAPDKSGLPSDRFSAERTGGSVSTLTIQRTQQEDSAVYLCASSPQASYRGDEQFFGPGTRLTVL.

As to this clone: The junction departs from germline at one end; a sequencing error may be responsible. CDR3 nucleotide sequence: TGTGCCCGCAGCCAACGGGGGGGGTGGAACACCGGGGAGCTGTTTTTT. Translating gives CARSQRGGWNTGELFF. The chain combines TRBV3-1 (or the pseudogene TRBV3-2) with TRBJ2-2; the match to TRBD2 covers 8 bases. CDR3 size: 16 residues. The germline V gene has CDR1 LGHDT and CDR2 YNNKEL (reference sequence).